The 13 T cell receptor beta chains below come from one sample, sequenced in a study of radiotherapy plus CTLA-4 blockade in lung cancer. Profiling relied on immunoSEQ multiplex PCR, and the TCRdb table lists in-frame clones only, not all of them. The sample consists of more than 60,000 clones, less than 85% of them appearing once. The sequences come from peripheral blood, collected from a patient treated with radiotherapy plus ipilimumab. The receptors stem from a human donor with non-small cell lung cancer who had a complete response to radiotherapy plus ipilimumab.

The chain has TRBV2 and TRBJ2-5; 14 bases fit TRBD2. The CDR3 covers 14 residues. V was pared by 6 bases and J by 4 bases, with 1 base of the junction left unmatched. Germline assignment: CDR1 SNHLY and CDR2 FYNNEI. The CDR3 loop reads CASSGTSGRETQYF. The CDR3, as DNA: TGTGCCAGCAGCGGGACTAGCGGGAGAGAGACCCAGTACTTC.

This sequence joins TRBV7-9 and TRBJ2-7; the D is unclear. The CDR3 totals 13 residues. The V gene's germline CDR1 is SEHNR and CDR2 FQNEAQ (reference sequence). The V and J ends lost 1 base and 1 base respectively, with 5 bases between them. CDR3 sequence reads: CASSLGLSYEQYF. The CDR3 DNA follows: TGTGCCAGCAGCTTAGGACTGTCCTACGAGCAGTACTTC.

The chain is built from TRBV6-4 and TRBJ1-2; TRBD1 aligns across 10 bases. With 2 bases clipped from V and 3 bases from J, the junction kept 3 bases outside the gene matches. CDR1 is MRHNA, CDR2 SNTAGT, per germline. The CDR3 sequence is 15 residues long. The CDR3 spells CASSDGQGEDYGYTF. The CDR3 nucleotides read TGTGCCAGCAGTGACGGACAGGGGGAGGACTATGGCTACACCTTC.

The genes are TRBV7-9 and TRBJ1-1, with D possibly matching TRBD1 (6 bases). Germline CDR1 SEHNR, CDR2 FQNEAQ (reference sequence). The CDR3 is made up of 14 amino acids. Trimming removed 5 bases from V and 1 base from J, with 11 bases in between. CDR3 sequence: CASSPGHQNTEAFF. As DNA, the CDR3 is TGTGCCAGCAGCCCGGGACACCAGAACACTGAAGCTTTCTTT.

The chain joins TRBV6-1 to TRBJ2-2, with D perhaps matching TRBD1 (6 bases). The CDR3 consists of 15 residues. Germline assignment: CDR1 MNHNS and CDR2 SASEGT. V shed 3 bases and J shed 10 bases, with 18 bases lying between them. For the CDR3, the DNA is TGTGCCAGCAGTGATTTCGGGACATCGAAGATGGAGCTGTTTTTT. Encoded protein: CASSDFGTSKMELFF.

The chain has TRBV7-2 and TRBJ2-3, with D possibly TRBD1 on 6 matching bases. V was cut by 5 bases and J by 5 bases, with 20 bases left in between. The CDR3 is 16 residues long. Germline assignment: CDR1 SGHTA and CDR2 FQGNSA. The CDR3 spells CASSPRGTQRRDTQYF. The CDR3 bases are TGTGCCAGCAGCCCGAGGGGGACCCAGAGGAGAGATACGCAGTATTTT.

This clone was found once. V usage is TRBV5-4 and J usage is TRBJ2-5; TRBD1 is a possible D gene (6 bases). CDR3 length: 15 residues. Germline values: CDR1 SGHNT, CDR2 YYREEE (reference sequence). V was shortened by 3 bases and J by 1 base, with 13 bases between the two germline ends. This CDR3 is CASSSRQVRQETQYF. The CDR3 DNA sequence: TGTGCCAGCAGCTCGCGACAGGTTCGCCAAGAGACCCAGTACTTC. Full variable domain (missing parts from reference TRBV5-4 and TRBJ2-5): ETGVTQSPTHLIKTRGQQVTLRCSSQSGHNTVSWYQQALGQGPQFIFQYYREEENGRGNFPPRFSGLQFPNYSSELNVNALELDDSALYLCASSSRQVRQETQYFGPGTRLLVL.

The chain uses TRBV5-5 and TRBJ2-7; weak D call: TRBD2 (6 bases). V lost 0 bases to trimming and J lost 7 bases, with 17 bases between them. The CDR3 runs to 15 residues. Per the germline V gene, CDR1 is SGHKS and CDR2 is YYEKEE (reference sequence). The CDR3 sequence: CASSLAVAVVLEQYF. Here the CDR3 DNA reads TGTGCCAGCAGCTTGGCGGTAGCGGTGGTACTGGAGCAGTACTTC.

This clone was detected once. The CDR3 sequence is CAWSAGVATGELFF. The CDR3 DNA is TGTGCCTGGAGTGCAGGGGTCGCGACCGGGGAGCTGTTTTTT. The chain couples TRBV30 to TRBJ2-2; weak D call: TRBD1 (6 bases). The V end lost 1 base, the J end lost 5 bases, and 11 bases lay between the germline ends. There are 14 residues in the CDR3. Germline loops: CDR1 GTSNPN, CDR2 SVGIG (reference sequence).

The count of this clone is one. This chain uses TRBV18 with TRBJ1-2, with D unclear. Per the germline V gene, CDR1 is KGHSH and CDR2 is LQKENI. V shed 4 bases and J shed 8 bases, with 29 bases lying between them. CDR3 length equals 18 residues. CDR3 protein: CASSQAGAQRASSEGYTF. In nucleotides, the CDR3 is TGTGCCAGCTCACAGGCGGGTGCACAGCGAGCGAGCAGTGAGGGCTACACCTTC. Drawing the rest from reference TRBV18 and TRBJ1-2, the complete variable domain is NAGVMQNPRHLVRRRGQEARLRCSPMKGHSHVYWYRQLPEEGLKFMVYLQKENIIDESGMPKERFSAEFPKEGPSILRIQQVVRGDSAAYFCASSQAGAQRASSEGYTFGSGTRLTVV.

This clone was recorded a few times. V gene TRBV7-9 combines with J gene TRBJ1-1; a possible D gene is TRBD1 (6 bases). V was cut by 5 bases and J by 7 bases, with 20 bases left in between. This CDR3 comprises 15 residues. Germline-derived CDR1 and CDR2 are SEHNR and FQNEAQ (reference sequence). CDR3 DNA sequence: TGTGCCAGCAGCATCACACAGGGACCCGAGGGTGAAGCTTTCTTT. Translated: CASSITQGPEGEAFF. The variable domain in full, completed from reference TRBV7-9 and TRBJ1-1, reads DTGVSQNPRHKITKRGQNVTFRCDPISEHNRLYWYRQTLGQGPEFLTYFQNEAQLEKSRLLSDRFSAERPKGSFSTLEIQRTEQGDSAMYLCASSITQGPEGEAFFGQGTRLTVV.

The chain employs TRBV18 and TRBJ2-6; 8 bases are a match to TRBD1. CDR1 KGHSH and CDR2 LQKENI come from the germline V gene. V gave up 3 bases and J gave up 1 base; unmatched junction bases: 5. The CDR3 has 17 residues. CDR3: CASSPDRGASGANVLTF. For the CDR3, the DNA is TGTGCCAGCTCACCTGACAGGGGAGCTTCTGGGGCCAACGTCCTGACTTTC.

The rearrangement joins TRBV6-5 to TRBJ1-5; D perhaps matches TRBD1 (5 bases). Germline V gene sequence: CDR1 MNHEY, CDR2 SVGAGI. The CDR3 runs to 15 residues. V was trimmed by 0 bases and J by 3 bases, leaving 9 bases between them. CDR3 in DNA: TGTGCCAGCAGTTACTCGGGGGGAACCAATCAGCCCCAGCATTTT. It codes for CASSYSGGTNQPQHF.